This T cell receptor (beta chain) appears in the sequencing data of a study of T cell responses to AZD1222 COVID-19 vaccine. About the study: Whether given at about 4 or about 12 weeks, second doses were pooled. Study-level points and caveats: Scientists sampled the repertoires only once the peak T cell response had passed. Most donors were white British and more were female, and clonal diversity was possibly underestimated.

As regards this clone: Its target is unknown.

The CDR3 spans 13 residues. The germline V gene has CDR1 DFQATT and CDR2 SNEGSKA (reference sequence). Trimming stripped 3 bases from V and 2 bases from J, with 8 bases between. Using immunoSEQ multiplex PCR, the repertoire was profiled, and TCRdb retains in-frame clones only, with some absent. The sample has 100,000 to 130,000 clones; 90% to 95% are singletons. This receptor was obtained from an adult in good health. The material was peripheral blood, obtained on day 0 of AZD1222 vaccination. This chain uses TRBV20-1 with TRBJ1-3; D is unresolved. DNA for the CDR3: TGCAGTGCTAGTTCCCGTACTGGAAACACCATATATTTT. Amino acids: CSASSRTGNTIYF.